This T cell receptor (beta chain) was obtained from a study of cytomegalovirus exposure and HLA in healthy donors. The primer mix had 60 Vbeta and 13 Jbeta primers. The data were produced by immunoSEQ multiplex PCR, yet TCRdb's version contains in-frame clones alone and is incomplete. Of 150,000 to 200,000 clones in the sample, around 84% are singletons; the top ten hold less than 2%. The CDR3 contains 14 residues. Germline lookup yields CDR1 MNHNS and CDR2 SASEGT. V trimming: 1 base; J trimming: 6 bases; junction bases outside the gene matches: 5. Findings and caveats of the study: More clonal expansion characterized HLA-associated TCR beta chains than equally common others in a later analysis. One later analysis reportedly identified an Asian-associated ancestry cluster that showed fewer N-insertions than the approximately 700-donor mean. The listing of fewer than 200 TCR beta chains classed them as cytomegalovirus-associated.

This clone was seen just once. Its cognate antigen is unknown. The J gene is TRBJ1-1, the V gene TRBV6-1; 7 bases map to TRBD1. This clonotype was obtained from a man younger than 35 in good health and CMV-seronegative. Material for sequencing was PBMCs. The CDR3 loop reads CASSEVRGASEAFF. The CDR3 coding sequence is TGTGCCAGCAGTGAAGTCAGGGGGGCGTCTGAAGCTTTCTTT.